The clone carrying this TCR beta chain has just a few counts. The antigen is not known. The entry originates in a study of identical twins. The study, taken as a whole, reports: The study found weaker excess twin sharing in beta out-of-frame sequences. With abundant cord blood beta clonotypes, insertions were fewer; memory repertoires showed no such pattern. Partial confounding of zero-insertion analyses by invariant MAIT and iNKT cells was possible.

With template switching, a universal primer site was added, and the cDNA carried unique molecular identifiers. TCRdb reanalysed the 5' RACE reads using MiXCR and keeps one entry per CDR3 protein. The repertoire includes about 890,000 distinct CDR3 sequences, around 12% of them detected once, and about 1.6% sits in the top ten. V dropped 1 base and J dropped 5 bases, with 11 bases sitting between them. In germline, CDR1 is SGHVS, CDR2 FQNEAQ. The CDR3 has 14 residues. Another study also made use of these data, one on yellow fever vaccine responses in identical twins.

This chain joins TRBV7-8 and TRBJ1-1, with D unclear. The TCR sequence derives from a woman aged 18-29 years in good health. The specimen was PBMCs. The CDR3 spells CASSLDRAATEAFF. The CDR3 region has the DNA TGTGCCAGCAGCTTAGATAGGGCAGCTACTGAAGCTTTCTTT.